The 12 T cell receptor beta chains below come from one sample, sequenced in a study of T cell responses to AZD1222 COVID-19 vaccine. Assay: immunoSEQ multiplex PCR; the TCRdb copy retains only in-frame clones and omits some. The top ten clones hold around a sixth of a sample with more than 95,000 clones, approximately 90% of them seen once. This specimen was peripheral blood, taken on day 0 of AZD1222 vaccination. Receptors were obtained from an adult in good health.

The V and J genes are TRBV5-4 and TRBJ2-3; D not certain. Trimming stripped 0 bases from V and 4 bases from J, with 12 bases between. The CDR3 is made up of 15 amino acids. The germline V gene has CDR1 SGHNT and CDR2 YYREEE (reference sequence). For the CDR3, the DNA is TGTGCCAGCAGCTTGGACGCCGGATCCGCAGATACGCAGTATTTT. This encodes CASSLDAGSADTQYF. Full variable domain (missing parts from reference TRBV5-4 and TRBJ2-3): ETGVTQSPTHLIKTRGQQVTLRCSSQSGHNTVSWYQQALGQGPQFIFQYYREEENGRGNFPPRFSGLQFPNYSSELNVNALELDDSALYLCASSLDAGSADTQYFGPGTRLTVL.

This sequence joins TRBV3-1 (or the pseudogene TRBV3-2) and TRBJ1-3; no reliable D call. The CDR3 has 16 residues. V was cut by 1 base and J by 5 bases, with 15 bases left in between. Germline assignment: CDR1 LGHDT and CDR2 YNNKEL (reference sequence). The CDR3 bases are TGTGCCAGCAGCCAAGGGGGTGTAACACGAAGAAACACCATATATTTT. Its protein product is CASSQGGVTRRNTIYF.

The chain carries TRBV4-2 and TRBJ2-7, with 12 bases aligning to TRBD2. Losses at the gene ends were 1 base for V and 9 bases for J; bases not matched to a gene: 16. Looked up from germline, CDR1 is LGHNA and CDR2 is YNFKEQ. This CDR3 is built from 18 residues. The CDR3 sequence: CASSQGGTRTSGEFVQYF. CDR3 sequence (DNA): TGTGCCAGCAGCCAAGGGGGCACACGGACTAGCGGGGAATTCGTGCAGTACTTC.

V is TRBV27 and J is TRBJ1-4, with 11 nucleotides matching TRBD1. There are 19 residues in the CDR3. The V gene's germline CDR1 is MNHEY and CDR2 SMNVEV (reference sequence). V was pared by 6 bases and J by 3 bases, with 15 bases of the junction left unmatched. CDR3 sequence: CASRPLGQGAVGPNEKLFF. The DNA for the CDR3 is TGTGCCAGCAGGCCCCTCGGACAGGGGGCGGTGGGTCCTAATGAAAAACTGTTTTTT.

CDR3 amino acids: CASSIVANRYSTDTQYF. In DNA, the CDR3 is TGTGCCAGTAGTATTGTTGCGAATCGCTATAGCACAGATACGCAGTATTTT. This chain joins TRBV19 and TRBJ2-3; D is undetermined. Deletions cut 3 bases from V and 0 bases from J, with 16 bases between. The germline CDR1 and CDR2 sequences are LNHDA and SQIVND (reference sequence). CDR3 length: 17 amino acids. Combining the CDR3 with reference TRBV19 and TRBJ2-3 gives the whole variable domain DGGITQSPKYLFRKEGQNVTLSCEQNLNHDAMYWYRQDPGQGLRLIYYSQIVNDFQKGDIAEGYSVSREKKESFPLTVTSAQKNPTAFYLCASSIVANRYSTDTQYFGPGTRLTVL.

The chain carries TRBV4-1 and TRBJ1-2, with 7 bases identical to TRBD1. The CDR3 totals 16 residues. CDR1 and CDR2 from the germline V gene are MGHRA and YSYEKL. The V segment lost 3 bases and the J segment 7 bases; nucleotides outside the gene matches: 14. Here the CDR3 DNA reads TGCGCCAGCAGCCAGCGGATGTTAGGGGGCGCTTTTGGCTACACCTTC. Its translation: CASSQRMLGGAFGYTF.

The chain is built from TRBV4-2 and TRBJ1-1; 11 bases are a match to TRBD1. The CDR3 contains 16 residues. CDR1 and CDR2 (germline): LGHNA, YNFKEQ. The trim removed 7 bases at V and 3 bases at J, leaving 10 bases unmatched. The CDR3 here is CASTPGDRGEDTEAFF. As DNA, the CDR3 is TGTGCCAGCACCCCGGGGGACAGGGGGGAGGACACTGAAGCTTTCTTT.

The CDR3 DNA is TGCAGCGTCGCGGGCCTCCAACCCACCGGGGAGCTGTTTTTT. This codes for CSVAGLQPTGELFF. The V call is TRBV29-1, the J call TRBJ2-2, with a tentative D call TRBD2 (5 bases). V was clipped by 6 bases and J by 4 bases, with 15 bases between them. The CDR3 totals 14 residues. Germline V gene data show CDR1 as SQVTM and CDR2 as ANQGSEA.

This chain links TRBV9 with TRBJ1-1; D gene unclear. CDR1 is SGDLS and CDR2 is YYNGEE in the germline V gene. Trimming removed 4 bases at V and 1 base at J, with 5 bases between. CDR3 size: 12 residues. The CDR3 region is CASSPANTEAFF. The DNA for the CDR3 is TGTGCCAGCAGCCCTGCGAACACTGAAGCTTTCTTT.

The rearrangement joins TRBV3-1 (or the pseudogene TRBV3-2) to TRBJ1-3, with D uncertain. This CDR3 is 13 amino acids long. V lost 1 base to trimming and J lost 3 bases, with 4 bases between them. Germline CDR1 LGHDT, CDR2 YNNKEL (reference sequence). DNA for the CDR3: TGTGCCAGCAGCCAAGTCGTTGGAAACACCATATATTTT. Amino acid sequence: CASSQVVGNTIYF.

Details on this clone: It is likely a read error, because the conserved phenylalanine at the end of the CDR3 is missing. The chain couples TRBV6-5 to TRBJ1-6, with D unclear. The ends were cut back, 8 bases at V and 14 bases at J, with 22 bases in the middle. Germline assignment: CDR1 MNHEY and CDR2 SVGAGI. The CDR3 totals 14 residues. In DNA, the CDR3 is TGTGCCAGCCTAGGAGTGGGTCTTTCGACTACCCTCCACCTT. Translation: CASLGVGLSTTLHL.

The gene calls are TRBV21-1 and TRBJ1-5; the DNA was not compared with TRBD1, the D call given in the table. TRBV21-1 is a recognized pseudogene. The CDR3 is 18 amino acids. The CDR3 sequence: CASSKAPGHDDSNQPQHF. The DNA of the CDR3 is TGTGCCAGCAGCAAAGCTCCGGGACACGACGATAGCAATCAGCCCCAGCATTTT.